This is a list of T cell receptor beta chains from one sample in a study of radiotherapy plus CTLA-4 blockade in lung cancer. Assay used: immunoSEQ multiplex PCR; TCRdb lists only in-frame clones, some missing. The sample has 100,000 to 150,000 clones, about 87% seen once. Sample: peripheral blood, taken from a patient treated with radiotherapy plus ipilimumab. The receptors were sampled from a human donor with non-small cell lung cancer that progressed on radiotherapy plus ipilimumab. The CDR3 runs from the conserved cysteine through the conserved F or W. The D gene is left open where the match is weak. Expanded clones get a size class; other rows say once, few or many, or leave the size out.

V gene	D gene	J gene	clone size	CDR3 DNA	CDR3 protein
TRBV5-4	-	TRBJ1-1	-	TGTGCCAGCAGCTTAGAGACAGCTAACACTGAAGCTTTCTTT	CASSLETANTEAFF
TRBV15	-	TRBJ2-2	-	TGTGCCACCAGCAGAGATCGGGACACCGGGGAGCTGTTTTTT	CATSRDRDTGELFF
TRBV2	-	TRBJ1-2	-	TGTGCCAGCAGTGAACCCCTCAGGACGTATGGCTACACCTTC	CASSEPLRTYGYTF
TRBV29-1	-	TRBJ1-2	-	TGCAGCGTTAAGGACGCATCCCTTGGCTACACCTTC	CSVKDASLGYTF
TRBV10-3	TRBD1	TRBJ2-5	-	TGTGCCATCAGAACACAGGGGGCGAGAGAGACCCAGTACTTC	CAIRTQGARETQYF
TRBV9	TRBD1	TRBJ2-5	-	TGTGCCAGCAGCGCCACCGGGACAGTAATAGGAGAGACCCAGTACTTC	CASSATGTVIGETQYF
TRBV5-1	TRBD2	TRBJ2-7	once	TGCGCCAGCAGCTTGGTCGGACTAGCGGTTAGCTCCTACGAGCAGTACTTC	CASSLVGLAVSSYEQYF
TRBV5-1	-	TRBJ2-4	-	TGCGCCAGCAGCTTTTCGGGGGACCGGGGAGGCAAAAACATTCAGTACTTC	CASSFSGDRGGKNIQYF
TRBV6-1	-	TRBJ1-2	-	TGTGCCAGCAGTGAAGCCCGAGGGCAGCGGAGAGATGGCTACACCTTC	CASSEARGQRRDGYTF
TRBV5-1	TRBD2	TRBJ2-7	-	TGCGCCAGCAGCATGACTAGCGGCTCGGCAACCTACGAGCAGTACTTC	CASSMTSGSATYEQYF
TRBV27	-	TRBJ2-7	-	TGTGCCAGCAGTTCACCTCACATGCGCGAGCAGTACTTC	CASSSPHMREQYF
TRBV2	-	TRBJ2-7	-	TGTGCCACAACCCCAGGGCACGAGCAGTACTTC	CATTPGHEQYF
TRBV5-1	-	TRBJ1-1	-	TGCGCCAGCAGGGAGCGAGGGGAGGGCACTGAAGCTTTCTTT	CASRERGEGTEAFF
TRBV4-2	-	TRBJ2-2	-	TGTGCCAGCAGCCAAGTTTCACGGGAGTGGTGGGCCGGGGAGCTGTTTTTT	CASSQVSREWWAGELFF
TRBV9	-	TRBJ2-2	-	TGTGCCAGCAGCGCCGTCGGGGGAACGAACACCGGGGAGCTGTTTTTT	CASSAVGGTNTGELFF
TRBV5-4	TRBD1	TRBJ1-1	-	TGTGCCAGCAACCCGACAGGGGGCTTGAACACTGAAGCTTTCTTT	CASNPTGGLNTEAFF
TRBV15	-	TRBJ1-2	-	TGTGCCACCTTCCAGGAGGATATTAGCTATGGCTACACCTTC	CATFQEDISYGYTF
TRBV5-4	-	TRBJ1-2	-	TGTGCCAGCAGCAGGCCCTCTAACTATGGCTACACCTTC	CASSRPSNYGYTF
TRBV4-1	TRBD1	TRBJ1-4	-	TGCGCCAGCAGCCAAAGGGGGCCTAATGAAAAACTGTTTTTT	CASSQRGPNEKLFF
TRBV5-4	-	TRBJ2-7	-	TGTGCCAGCAGCTTGGGATCAAGCCTGGCATACGAGCAGTACTTC	CASSLGSSLAYEQYF
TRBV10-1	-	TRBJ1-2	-	TGCGCCACCGACAGAAACTATGGCTACACCTTC	CATDRNYGYTF
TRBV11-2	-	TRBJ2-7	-	TGTGCCAGCAGCTTAGCCCCAGGTTTCGAGCAGTACTTC	CASSLAPGFEQYF
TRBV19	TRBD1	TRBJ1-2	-	TGTGCCAGTAACCCGGGACAGAGGGCGTCTGGCTACACCTTC	CASNPGQRASGYTF
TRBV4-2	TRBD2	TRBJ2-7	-	TGTGCCAGCAAAGTGGCAGCGGGAGAAACCTTTCGGGAGCAGTACTTC	CASKVAAGETFREQYF
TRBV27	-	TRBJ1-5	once	TGTGCCAGCAGGTTAAATGGGAATCAGCCCCAGCATTTT	CASRLNGNQPQHF
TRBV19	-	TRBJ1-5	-	TGTGCCAGTAGTATTTTTGGGGGGCGTAATCAGCCCCAGCATTTT	CASSIFGGRNQPQHF
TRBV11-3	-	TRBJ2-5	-	TGTGCCAGCAGCGGACAAGAGACCCAGTACTTC	CASSGQETQYF
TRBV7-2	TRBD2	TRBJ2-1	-	TGTGCCAGTTTGGGGACTAGACGTGACAATGAGCAGTTCTTC	CASLGTRRDNEQFF
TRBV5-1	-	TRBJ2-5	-	TGCGCCAGCAGCTGGGCTGGCTCGGGGGCAGAGACCCAGTACTTC	CASSWAGSGAETQYF
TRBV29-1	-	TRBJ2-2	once	TGCAGCGTTGTATCCCGAGTGTCCGGGAGAGAGAACACCGGGGAGCTGTTTTTT	CSVVSRVSGRENTGELFF
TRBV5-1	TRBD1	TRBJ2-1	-	TGCGCCAGCAGCTTGGGGCAGGGGGAATACAATGAGCAGTTCTTC	CASSLGQGEYNEQFF
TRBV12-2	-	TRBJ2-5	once	TGTGCAAGTCGCTTATCCGCTAGCAAGGGGAATTCGAAGACCCAGTACTTC	CASRLSASKGNSKTQYF
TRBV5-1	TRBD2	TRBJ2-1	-	TGCGCCAGCTACCTGGGACTAGCGGGTCCGAATGAGCAGTTCTTC	CASYLGLAGPNEQFF
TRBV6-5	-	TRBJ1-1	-	TGTGCCAGCAGCGACATCCAGATTAACGGGGGTCTAGCTTTCTTT	CASSDIQINGGLAFF
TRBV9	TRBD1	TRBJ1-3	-	TGTGCCAGCAGCGTAGACCCCCAGGGGGCTGGAAACACCATATATTTT	CASSVDPQGAGNTIYF
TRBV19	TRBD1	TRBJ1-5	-	TGTGCCAGTAGTATAGACAGACAGGGGGATCAGCCCCAGCATTTT	CASSIDRQGDQPQHF
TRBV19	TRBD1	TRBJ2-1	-	TGTGCCAGTAGTTGGACAGGGGGCCCTTCGGACAGATACAATGAGCAGTTCTTC	CASSWTGGPSDRYNEQFF
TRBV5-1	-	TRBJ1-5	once	TGCGCCAGCAGCTTGGGGGGGGTCAATCAGCCCCAGCATTTT	CASSLGGVNQPQHF
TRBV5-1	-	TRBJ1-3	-	TGCGCCAGCAGCTTGGTTGGTTCTCCGGACTCTGGAAACACCATATATTTT	CASSLVGSPDSGNTIYF
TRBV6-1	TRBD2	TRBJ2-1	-	TGTGCCAGCAGTGGACTAGCGGGAAAGGGTGAGCAGTTCTTC	CASSGLAGKGEQFF
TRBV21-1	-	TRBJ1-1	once	TGTGCCAGCCGCCTTACGGAGGGGCGGGCGGGGAACACTGAAGCTTTCTTT	CASRLTEGRAGNTEAFF
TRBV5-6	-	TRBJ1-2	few	TGTGCCAGCACCATCTGGGGATCGTGGTATGGCTACACCTTC	CASTIWGSWYGYTF
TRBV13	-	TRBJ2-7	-	TGTGCCAGCAACGTCTACGAGCAGTACTTC	CASNVYEQYF
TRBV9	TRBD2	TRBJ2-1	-	TGTGCCAGCAGCGTGGCTCCGGGACTAGCTGTAAATGAGCAGTTCTTC	CASSVAPGLAVNEQFF
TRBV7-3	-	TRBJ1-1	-	TGTGCCAGCAGCCAAACAGGGACTGAAGCTTTCTTT	CASSQTGTEAFF
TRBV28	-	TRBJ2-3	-	TGTGCCAGCAGAGCGGGACAGCCCACAGATACGCAGTATTTT	CASRAGQPTDTQYF
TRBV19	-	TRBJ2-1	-	TGTGCCAGTAGTATAGGGGCTATGGGGAGCTCCTACAATGAGCAGTTCTTC	CASSIGAMGSSYNEQFF